This T cell receptor beta chain was profiled in a study of T cells in tumors after PD-1 blockade. At the level of the study: Prior checkpoint blockade, systemic immunosuppressant use, or anti-cancer therapy within 4 weeks excluded patients. A subset received ongoing vismodegib 150 mg daily alongside anti-PD-1 therapy. Mean per blood sample: about 110,000 templates (roughly 22,000-257,772), approximately 40,000 unique clonotypes.

Repertoires were generated with immunoSEQ multiplex PCR, while TCRdb's copy carries only in-frame clones and drops some. The sample includes fewer than 35,000 clones, 78% of them seen just once. Germline CDR1 is KGHSH and CDR2 is LQKENI. The V end lost 3 bases, the J end lost 6 bases, and 14 bases lay between the germline ends. The CDR3 covers 14 residues. Study-level findings and limits: Some novel exhausted tumor clones appeared in pre-treatment blood, suggesting peripheral recruitment.

About this clone itself: The antigen is unknown.

The V and J genes are TRBV18 and TRBJ1-2; perhaps TRBD1 as D (6 bases). This TCR derives from a human donor with basal cell carcinoma. The sequences come from PBMCs, collected before anti-PD-1 treatment. The CDR3 sequence: CASSPYRTENGYTF. CDR3 DNA: TGTGCCAGCTCACCTTATAGGACAGAGAATGGCTACACCTTC.